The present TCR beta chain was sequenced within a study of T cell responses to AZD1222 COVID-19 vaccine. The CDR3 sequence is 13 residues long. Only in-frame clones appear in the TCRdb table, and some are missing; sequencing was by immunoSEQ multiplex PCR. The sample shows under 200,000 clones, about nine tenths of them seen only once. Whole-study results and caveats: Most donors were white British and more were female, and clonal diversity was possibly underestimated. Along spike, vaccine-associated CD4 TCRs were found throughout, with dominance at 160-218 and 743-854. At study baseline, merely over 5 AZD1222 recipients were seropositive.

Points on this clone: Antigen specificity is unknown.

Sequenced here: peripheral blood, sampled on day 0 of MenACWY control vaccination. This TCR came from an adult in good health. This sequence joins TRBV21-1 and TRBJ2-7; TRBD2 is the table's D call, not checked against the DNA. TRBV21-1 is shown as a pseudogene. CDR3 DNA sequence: TGTGCCAGCGAAGTTACTAGCTCCTACGAGCAGTACTTC. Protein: CASEVTSSYEQYF.